These 27 T cell receptor beta chains share one sample of origin, sequenced in a study of blood T cell repertoires in COVID-19 (dated by TCRdb to about 2020). The library relied on the immunoSEQ multiplex PCR assay. TCRdb's version of the immuneACCESS table is confined to in-frame rearrangements and falls short of the full clone set. An unresolved V gene accounts for under half of the shortfall where checked; the remainder is of unknown origin. This sample gives some 200,000 clones in total; 84% of them show up just once. The ten largest clones capture about 10% of the sample. The specimen sequenced was peripheral blood. The receptors come from a man aged 45-60 years with active or convalescent COVID-19.

This chain connects TRBV5-6 to TRBJ2-5; possible D gene TRBD1, 6 bases. The CDR3 sequence is 15 residues long. The V gene's germline CDR1 is SGHDT and CDR2 YYEEEE. V gave up 1 base and J gave up 5 bases, with 15 bases separating them. For the CDR3, the DNA is TGTGCCAGCAGCTTGTGGCACAGGGTTGTGGAGACCCAGTACTTC. This sequence encodes CASSLWHRVVETQYF.

The V gene is TRBV19, the J gene TRBJ1-5; D is undetermined. The CDR3 is 14 residues long. Germline lookup yields CDR1 LNHDA and CDR2 SQIVND (reference sequence). Trimming stripped 4 bases from V and 0 bases from J, with 7 bases between. CDR3 region: CASSKSHSNQPQHF. CDR3 coding DNA: TGTGCCAGTAGTAAATCCCATAGCAATCAGCCCCAGCATTTT.

J is TRBJ1-1 and V is TRBV28; D unclear. The V gene lost 2 bases and the J gene lost 0 bases, with 10 bases spanning the gap. Per the germline V gene, CDR1 is MDHEN and CDR2 is SYDVKM. CDR3 length: 15 residues. The CDR3 nucleotides read TGTGCCAGCAGTTTACCCGCAGGCCTGAACACTGAAGCTTTCTTT. Translated: CASSLPAGLNTEAFF.

The chain employs TRBV12-5 and TRBJ1-1; D is unresolved. V lost 3 bases to trimming and J lost 4 bases, with 9 bases between them. This CDR3 has 13 residues. Germline CDR1 is LGHNT and CDR2 is FRNRAP. This chain's CDR3 is CASGFGVGTEAFF. In DNA, the CDR3 is TGTGCTAGTGGTTTCGGAGTGGGCACTGAAGCTTTCTTT.

This sequence joins TRBV7-2 and TRBJ1-4; 8 bases are shared with TRBD1. The CDR3 consists of 19 residues. Germline V gene data show CDR1 as SGHTA and CDR2 as FQGNSA. V gave up 2 bases and J gave up 4 bases; unmatched junction bases: 15. In DNA form, the CDR3 reads TGTGCCAGCAGCTTACCTACCGGGACAGGTCCCACTCGTAATGAAAAACTGTTTTTT. Translated, it gives CASSLPTGTGPTRNEKLFF.

The rearrangement joins TRBV15 to TRBJ2-1; 8 bases fit TRBD2. This CDR3 has 19 amino acids. Germline trimming cut 0 bases from V and 4 bases from J; bases unmatched to any gene: 14. Per the germline V gene, CDR1 is LNHNV and CDR2 is YYDKDF (reference sequence). In DNA form, the CDR3 reads TGTGCCACCAGCAGAGAGGTGGGATTTAGCGGGACATTTTACAATGAGCAGTTCTTC. The encoded protein is CATSREVGFSGTFYNEQFF.

This chain links TRBV5-4 with TRBJ2-7; 7 bases fit TRBD2. The length of the CDR3 is 14 residues. CDR1 and CDR2 from the germline V gene are SGHNT and YYREEE (reference sequence). Trimming removed 0 bases from V and 5 bases from J; junction bases left unmatched: 5. CDR3 sequence (DNA): TGTGCCAGCAGCTTGGTGCGGGAGAGGAACGAGCAGTACTTC. Translating gives CASSLVRERNEQYF.

V and J are TRBV5-8 and TRBJ2-3; tentative D call: TRBD2 (6 bases). The CDR3 runs to 16 residues. Trimming pared 4 bases from V and 0 bases from J, leaving 15 bases between. Germline CDR1 is SGHTS and CDR2 is YDEGEE. The CDR3, as DNA: TGTGCCAGCAGCCACTCCAATGGAGGGAGCACAGATACGCAGTATTTT. Protein product: CASSHSNGGSTDTQYF.

The CDR3: CASSKTGGLRYGYTF. In DNA form, the CDR3 reads TGTGCCAGCAGTAAAACAGGGGGCCTGAGGTATGGCTACACCTTC. The chain is built from TRBV27 and TRBJ1-2; 9 nucleotides line up with TRBD1. J gave up 5 bases and V 5 bases, and 9 bases lay outside the gene matches. CDR3 length: 15 amino acids. CDR1 is MNHEY, CDR2 SMNVEV, per germline (reference sequence).

The CDR3 DNA is TGTGCCAGCAGCCGAATTGGACAGGGAGATACGCAGTATTTT. Translation: CASSRIGQGDTQYF. The gene calls are TRBV11-2 and TRBJ2-3, with 8 bases lining up with TRBD1. This CDR3 comprises 14 residues. CDR1 and CDR2 from the germline V gene are SGHAT and FQNNGV. V was pared by 5 bases and J by 5 bases, with 6 bases of the junction left unmatched.

The gene calls are TRBV6-5 and TRBJ2-2; D is undetermined. Germline V gene lookup returns CDR1 MNHEY and CDR2 SVGAGI. This CDR3 is built from 15 residues. V was trimmed by 7 bases and J by 0 bases, leaving 12 bases between them. CDR3 sequence reads: CASTARQANTGELFF. The CDR3 DNA reads as TGTGCCAGCACCGCCCGGCAGGCGAACACCGGGGAGCTGTTTTTT.

This rearrangement joins TRBV6-6 to TRBJ2-3; 11 nucleotides align to TRBD2. V shed 5 bases, J shed 4 bases, and the junction held 11 bases outside the gene matches. The CDR3 has 17 residues. The germline CDR1 and CDR2 sequences are MNHNY and SVGAGI (reference sequence). CDR3 sequence: CASSRHLAGGRSDTQYF. The CDR3 DNA is TGTGCCAGCAGTCGCCATCTAGCGGGGGGAAGGTCAGATACGCAGTATTTT.

The V and J genes are TRBV6-5 and TRBJ1-2; tentatively, D is TRBD1 (6 bases). The germline V and J ends were trimmed by 0 bases and 0 bases, with 11 bases remaining between them. This CDR3 spans 16 amino acids. Germline V CDR1 and CDR2: MNHEY, SVGAGI. The CDR3: CASSYSWTEPNYGYTF. The CDR3 coding sequence is TGTGCCAGCAGTTACTCGTGGACAGAGCCTAACTATGGCTACACCTTC.

The gene calls are TRBV7-8 and TRBJ1-5, with 7 bases identical to TRBD1. Germline lookup yields CDR1 SGHVS and CDR2 FQNEAQ. The CDR3 contains 15 residues. After removal of 3 bases from V and 4 bases from J, the junction contained 6 bases not matched to a gene. The CDR3 loop is CASSFRDRENQPQHF. For the CDR3, the DNA is TGTGCCAGCAGCTTCCGTGACAGGGAGAATCAGCCCCAGCATTTT.

The chain employs TRBV6-4 and TRBJ1-5; TRBD1 matches 7 bases. From germline, CDR1 is MRHNA and CDR2 SNTAGT. V lost 6 bases, J lost 1 base, and 9 bases stayed unmatched. CDR3 size: 16 residues. The CDR3 protein is CASSTQGFNSNQPQHF. CDR3 DNA sequence: TGTGCCAGCAGCACACAGGGGTTCAACAGCAATCAGCCCCAGCATTTT.

CDR3 sequence reads: CATSREAADPNEKLFF. CDR3 sequence (DNA): TGTGCCACCAGCAGAGAAGCGGCGGACCCTAATGAAAAACTGTTTTTT. The gene calls are TRBV15 and TRBJ1-4; D ambiguous. V was shortened by 0 bases and J by 3 bases, with 11 bases between the two germline ends. The V gene's germline CDR1 is LNHNV and CDR2 YYDKDF (reference sequence). The CDR3 runs to 16 residues.

The chain couples TRBV19 to TRBJ1-3; no clear D gene. CDR3 length equals 10 residues. Germline assignment: CDR1 LNHDA and CDR2 SQIVND (reference sequence). Trimming took 8 bases from V and 5 from J, leaving 4 bases between them. The CDR3 bases are TGTGCCAGTGTAAGAAACACCATATATTTT. Translation gives CASVRNTIYF.

Here the CDR3 reads CASSFGNRGGEKLFF. The CDR3 nucleotides are TGTGCCAGCAGCTTTGGAAACAGGGGGGGTGAAAAACTGTTTTTT. The J gene is TRBJ1-4, the V gene TRBV5-5; 8 bases match TRBD1. Germline V gene sequence: CDR1 SGHKS, CDR2 YYEKEE (reference sequence). This CDR3 is built from 15 residues. J lost 7 bases, V lost 2 bases, and 7 bases had no gene match.

The genes are TRBV28 and TRBJ1-5; unclear D gene. This CDR3 has 14 residues. Germline-derived CDR1 and CDR2 are MDHEN and SYDVKM. V lost 4 bases and J lost 2, with 9 bases in between. The CDR3 region is CASSYRSGNQPQHF. The CDR3 DNA is TGTGCCAGCAGTTACCGATCAGGCAATCAGCCCCAGCATTTT.

The chain has TRBV5-1 and TRBJ2-1; TRBD2 aligns across 12 bases. Germline V gene lookup returns CDR1 SGHRS and CDR2 YFSETQ. The ends lost 7 bases at V and 9 bases at J; junction bases unmatched: 8. The CDR3 runs to 14 residues. The CDR3 reads CASRTSGIFGEQFF. Here the CDR3 DNA reads TGCGCCAGCCGGACTAGCGGGATTTTTGGTGAGCAGTTCTTC.

This clone was detected a few times. The rearrangement links TRBV4-3 to TRBJ1-2, with 7 bases aligning to TRBD1. Germline CDR1 reads LGHNA; CDR2 reads YSLEER. CDR3 length: 13 residues. With V trimmed by 4 bases and J by 3 bases, 2 bases remained unmatched. The CDR3 reads CASSPTGDYGYTF. DNA for the CDR3: TGCGCCAGCAGCCCCACAGGGGACTATGGCTACACCTTC.

This clone was counted only a few times. The chain couples TRBV18 to TRBJ2-5; D perhaps matches TRBD2 (5 bases). The CDR3 spans 17 residues. Looked up from germline, CDR1 is KGHSH and CDR2 is LQKENI. Trimming removed 1 base from V and 1 base from J, with 16 bases in between. The CDR3 DNA reads TGTGCCAGCTCACCACAGTCTGCGTACGGACTCCAAGAGACCCAGTACTTC. Residues: CASSPQSAYGLQETQYF.

This clone was picked up a small number of times. This specimen includes other DNA sequences encoding the same CDR3. The genes are TRBV7-2 and TRBJ2-5; tentatively, D is TRBD1 (7 bases). Germline V lookup: CDR1 SGHTA, CDR2 FQGNSA. The CDR3 totals 14 residues. Deletions cut 3 bases from V and 2 bases from J, with 10 bases between. The CDR3 DNA follows: TGTGCCAGCAGCTTCCAGGGGGGACAAGAGACCCAGTACTTC. This sequence encodes CASSFQGGQETQYF.

The rearrangement joins TRBV11-2 to TRBJ1-2, with D possibly being TRBD1 (5 bases). Germline assignment: CDR1 SGHAT and CDR2 FQNNGV. Trimming shortened V by 5 bases and J by 3 bases, and 16 bases separated the two germline ends. This CDR3 has 15 residues. The CDR3 sequence is CASSAIRGDDYGYTF. CDR3 DNA sequence: TGTGCCAGCAGCGCCATTCGGGGGGACGACTATGGCTACACCTTC.

This chain links TRBV7-3 with TRBJ2-3; weak D call: TRBD1 (6 bases). Germline V gene data show CDR1 as SGHTA and CDR2 as FQGTGA. The CDR3 extends over 14 amino acids. V was clipped by 2 bases and J by 6 bases, with 12 bases between them. CDR3: CASSLGTGLDTQYF. The CDR3 nucleotides are TGTGCCAGCAGCTTAGGAACAGGGTTGGATACGCAGTATTTT. Drawing the rest from reference TRBV7-3 and TRBJ2-3, the complete variable domain is GAGVSQTPSNKVTEKGKYVELRCDPISGHTALYWYRQSLGQGPEFLIYFQGTGAADDSGLPNDRFFAVRPEGSVSTLKIQRTERGDSAVYLCASSLGTGLDTQYFGPGTRLTVL.

This chain connects TRBV7-9 to TRBJ2-7, with D perhaps matching TRBD1 (5 bases). From germline, CDR1 is SEHNR and CDR2 FQNEAQ (reference sequence). CDR3 length equals 13 residues. The V and J ends lost 6 bases and 0 bases respectively, with 9 bases between them. The CDR3 loop reads CASSSDTSYEQYF. DNA of the CDR3: TGTGCCAGCAGTTCGGACACCTCCTACGAGCAGTACTTC.

The chain is built from TRBV5-1 and TRBJ2-5; 7 nucleotides match TRBD2. This CDR3 has 16 amino acids. V was pared by 0 bases and J by 1 base, with 6 bases of the junction left unmatched. Germline V lookup: CDR1 SGHRS, CDR2 YFSETQ. The CDR3 region has the DNA TGCGCCAGCAGCTTGGACGGGGAGGGAAGCCAAGAGACCCAGTACTTC. Its translation: CASSLDGEGSQETQYF. Supplemented by reference TRBV5-1 and TRBJ2-5, the full variable domain reads KAGVTQTPRYLIKTRGQQVTLSCSPISGHRSVSWYQQTPGQGLQFLFEYFSETQRNKGNFPGRFSGRQFSNSRSEMNVSTLELGDSALYLCASSLDGEGSQETQYFGPGTRLLVL.